The 4 T cell receptor beta chains below were found in one sample sequenced in a study of response to subunit inactivated influenza vaccine. TCRdb redid the calling of the RT-PCR reads with MiXCR, one entry per CDR3 protein. The sample gives about 700,000 distinct CDR3 sequences, about 15% of which show up once; approximately 6.5% is in the top ten. This material consisted of PBMCs from blood, taken about 14 days before vaccination. All receptors derive from a man aged 50 to 60 who received an inactivated influenza vaccine.

J is TRBJ2-5 and V is TRBV5-1; D unresolved. V shed 0 bases and J shed 1 base, with 10 bases lying between them. Germline V CDR1 and CDR2: SGHRS, YFSETQ. This CDR3 spans 15 amino acids. The CDR3 protein is CASSLAQTFQETQYF. CDR3 DNA sequence: TGCGCCAGCAGCTTGGCACAGACCTTCCAAGAGACCCAGTACTTC.

The gene calls are TRBV4-2 and TRBJ2-2; D is uncertain. The V gene's germline CDR1 is LGHNA and CDR2 YNFKEQ. Trimming left V 6 bases short and J 1 base short, with 12 bases between. CDR3 length: 15 amino acids. In DNA form, the CDR3 reads TGTGCCAGCAGGTACGGGCCTCAGAACACCGGGGAGCTGTTTTTT. Translated: CASRYGPQNTGELFF.

In its sample, this clonotype was seen a few times. This chain links TRBV9 with TRBJ1-1; D unresolved. The germline gives CDR1 SGDLS, CDR2 YYNGEE. Trimming removed 2 bases at V and 6 bases at J, with 11 bases between. There are 13 residues in the CDR3. CDR3 sequence: CASSVVLGSEAFF. The CDR3 DNA is TGTGCCAGCAGCGTCGTGTTAGGGTCTGAAGCTTTCTTT.

This clonotype showed up just a few times. The gene calls are TRBV28 and TRBJ2-4; 9 nucleotides agree with TRBD1. In germline, CDR1 is MDHEN, CDR2 SYDVKM. The junction had 6 bases not matched to a gene; V was cut back by 7 bases and J by 2 bases. CDR3 length equals 15 residues. The DNA for the CDR3 is TGTGCCAGCACCTTAGGGACAGGGACCAAAAACATTCAGTACTTC. Translated: CASTLGTGTKNIQYF. Complete variable domain (other parts from reference TRBV28 and TRBJ2-4): DVKVTQSSRYLVKRTGEKVFLECVQDMDHENMFWYRQDPGLGLRLIYFSYDVKMKEKGDIPEGYSVSREKKERFSLILESASTNQTSMYLCASTLGTGTKNIQYFGAGTRLSVL.